This T cell receptor (beta chain) was captured by sequencing in a study of T-cell memory formation after mild COVID-19. Study background: TCR clusters largely stayed donor specific. General study points: Whether second-wave clones peaking at day 37 were SARS-CoV-2 specific went unconfirmed.

A 5'RACE reaction primed in the constant segment made cDNA libraries of TCR alpha and TCR beta, and these carried sample barcodes and UMIs. TCRdb reprocessed the 5' RACE reads via MiXCR and lists one record per CDR3 protein. The sample yields 35,000 to 45,000 distinct CDR3 sequences, less than 8% seen once. This clonotype was picked up many times. No antigen is known for it. CDR1 and CDR2 from the germline V gene are SQVTM and ANQGSEA. The V end was cut by 6 bases, the J end by 4 bases, with 12 bases between. This CDR3 region has 12 residues. Sequencing was carried out using PBMCs or a T cell subset sorted from them (not recorded which). This TCR derives from an adult who had mild COVID-19 (a few samples of this study predate the infection). Cell type and time point are not known. The rearrangement uses TRBV29-1 and TRBJ1-2; D call uncertain. CDR3 bases: TGCAGCGTATTAAAGGGTACCTATGGCTACACCTTC. Translated, it gives CSVLKGTYGYTF. Filled out from reference TRBV29-1 and TRBJ1-2, the complete variable domain reads SAVISQKPSRDICQRGTSLTIQCQVDSQVTMMFWYRQQPGQSLTLIATANQGSEATYESGFVIDKFPISRPNLTFSTLTVSNMSPEDSSIYLCSVLKGTYGYTFGSGTRLTVV.